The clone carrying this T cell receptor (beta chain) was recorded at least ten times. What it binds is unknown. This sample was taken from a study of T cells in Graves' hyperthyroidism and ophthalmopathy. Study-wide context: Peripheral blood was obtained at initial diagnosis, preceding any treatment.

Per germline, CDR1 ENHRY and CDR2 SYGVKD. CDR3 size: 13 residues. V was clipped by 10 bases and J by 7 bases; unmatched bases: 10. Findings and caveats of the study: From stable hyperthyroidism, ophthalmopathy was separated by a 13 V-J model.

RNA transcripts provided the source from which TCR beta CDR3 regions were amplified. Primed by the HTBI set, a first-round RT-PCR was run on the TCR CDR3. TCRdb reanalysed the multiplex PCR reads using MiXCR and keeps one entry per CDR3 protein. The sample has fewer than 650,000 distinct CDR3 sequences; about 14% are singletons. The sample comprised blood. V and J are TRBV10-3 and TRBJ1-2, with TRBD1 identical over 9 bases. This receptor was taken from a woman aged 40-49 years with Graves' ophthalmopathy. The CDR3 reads CATSWDREGGYTF. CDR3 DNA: TGTGCCACCTCTTGGGACAGGGAAGGTGGCTACACCTTC.